This is a list of T cell receptor beta chains from one sample in a study of blood T cell repertoires in COVID-19. Profiling relied on immunoSEQ multiplex PCR, and the TCRdb table lists in-frame clones only, not all of them. The data hold roughly 570,000 clones, with 85% to 90% observed a single time. Sequencing was carried out using peripheral blood. Source of these receptors: a woman aged 45-65 years with COVID-19, enrolled during active disease. Each CDR3 is given with its conserved first and last residue. A D gene is named only where the DNA matches it firmly. The size of a clone is reported for some rows only, either as once, few or many, or as a class for expanded clones.

size,J,V,D,DNA,CDR3
.,TRBJ1-2,TRBV6-5,TRBD1,TGTGCCACGCACAGGGGGCGCGTAGGCTACACCTTC,CATHRGRVGYTF
.,TRBJ1-6,TRBV6-5,TRBD1,TGTGCCAGCAGTTACACAGGGGGAACCTATAATTCACCCCTCCACTTT,CASSYTGGTYNSPLHF
.,TRBJ2-1,TRBV5-1,TRBD1,TGCGCCAGCAGCCCCCTACAGGGGGCGGACAATGAGCAGTTCTTC,CASSPLQGADNEQFF
.,TRBJ1-1,TRBV2,TRBD1,TGTGCCAGCAGTGAACAGGGGGCAGCACACACTGAAGCTTTCTTT,CASSEQGAAHTEAFF
.,TRBJ1-1,TRBV30,.,TGTGCCTGGAACAATCCAGGTGCTGAAGCTTTCTTT,CAWNNPGAEAFF
.,TRBJ2-1,TRBV7-3,TRBD1,TGTGCCAGCAGCCCAGGGACAGGCCACAATGAGCAGTTCTTC,CASSPGTGHNEQFF
.,TRBJ2-3,TRBV25-1,.,TGTGCCAGCAGTGAGGTAGTTGATGTCACAGATACGCAGTATTTT,CASSEVVDVTDTQYF
once,TRBJ1-4,TRBV9,TRBD1,TGTGCCAGCAGCCTAACGAGGGACAGGGGGCGGGCAAAACTGTTTTTT,CASSLTRDRGRAKLFF
.,TRBJ1-4,TRBV7-9,TRBD1,TGTGCCAGCAGCTTGGGGACAGGGGGGGAAAAACTGTTTTTT,CASSLGTGGEKLFF
.,TRBJ2-1,TRBV10-3,.,TGTGCCATCAGTGACTCGGGGGGCACCTACAATGAGCAGTTCTTC,CAISDSGGTYNEQFF
.,TRBJ1-1,TRBV12-3/TRBV12-4,.,TGTGCCAGCAGCCGAAAGCCTGAAGCTTTCTTT,CASSRKPEAFF
.,TRBJ1-1,TRBV18,.,TGTGCCAGCTCACCAAGTGGGCAGGGGAACACTGAAGCTTTCTTT,CASSPSGQGNTEAFF
.,TRBJ1-1,TRBV27,.,TGTGCCAGCAGTCCTATAAGACTTAGGAACACTGAAGCTTTCTTT,CASSPIRLRNTEAFF
few,TRBJ1-6,TRBV21-1,.,TGTGCCAGCAGCAAAGCTGGGGGCAAGTGTTCACCCCTCCACTTT,CASSKAGGKCSPLHF
.,TRBJ1-4,TRBV18,.,TGTGCCAGCTCACCCCCCCAAAGCCCCGAAAAACTGTTTTTT,CASSPPQSPEKLFF
.,TRBJ1-5,TRBV28,.,TGTGCCAGCGCAGGGGTAGGCAATCAGCCCCAGCATTTT,CASAGVGNQPQHF
.,TRBJ1-5,TRBV10-3,TRBD1,TGTGCCATCAGGGGGACAGGGGGCGGTAATCAGCCCCAGCATTTT,CAIRGTGGGNQPQHF